The 22 T cell receptor beta chains given below trace back to one sample, sequenced in a study of blood T cell repertoires in COVID-19. Here immunoSEQ multiplex PCR was the method, and the copy in TCRdb shows in-frame clones only, minus some. The table shows roughly 150,000 clones, with around 84% occurring only once. Material: PBMCs or T cells enriched from blood (not recorded which). All receptors derive from a man in his fifties who had recovered from COVID-19.

The CDR3 DNA sequence: TGTGCCAGCTCACCTCTAACGATGGGGGCCTGGGGTACTAATGAAAAACTGTTTTTT. Translated: CASSPLTMGAWGTNEKLFF. The chain has TRBV18 and TRBJ1-4; possible D gene TRBD1, 6 bases. Germline V gene data show CDR1 as KGHSH and CDR2 as LQKENI. The CDR3 has 19 amino acids. Trimming shortened V by 3 bases and J by 2 bases, and 22 bases separated the two germline ends.

Note on this clone: Other DNA sequences in this sample translate to the same CDR3. The rearrangement joins TRBV6-5 to TRBJ1-2, with TRBD1 matching 9 bases. The germline gives CDR1 MNHEY, CDR2 SVGAGI. J lost 8 bases, V lost 3 bases, and 7 bases had no gene match. The CDR3 runs 14 residues. CDR3: CASSYTGQGQGYTF. In DNA, the CDR3 is TGTGCCAGCAGTTATACGGGACAGGGCCAGGGCTACACCTTC.

The chain joins TRBV2 to TRBJ1-2, with D tentatively TRBD1 (5 bases). Trimming cost V 6 bases and J 3 bases, with 11 bases left between them. CDR1 and CDR2 from the germline V gene are SNHLY and FYNNEI. This CDR3 has 13 residues. The CDR3 is CASSEDTYYGYTF. In DNA form, the CDR3 reads TGTGCCAGCAGCGAGGACACTTACTATGGCTACACCTTC.

The V and J genes are TRBV29-1 and TRBJ1-5; the match to TRBD1 covers 11 bases. V dropped 3 bases and J dropped 6; count of bases not matched to a gene: 1. The CDR3 consists of 13 residues. CDR1 SQVTM and CDR2 ANQGSEA come from the germline V gene. The CDR3 loop is CSVEGTGGQPQHF. DNA of the CDR3: TGCAGCGTTGAGGGGACAGGGGGTCAGCCCCAGCATTTT. The entire variable domain, with the rest obtained from reference TRBV29-1 and TRBJ1-5, is as follows: SAVISQKPSRDICQRGTSLTIQCQVDSQVTMMFWYRQQPGQSLTLIATANQGSEATYESGFVIDKFPISRPNLTFSTLTVSNMSPEDSSIYLCSVEGTGGQPQHFGDGTRLSIL.

The chain combines TRBV6-1 with TRBJ2-5; 14 nucleotides agree with TRBD2. The CDR3 has 16 residues. Germline assignment: CDR1 MNHNS and CDR2 SASEGT. Germline trimming cut 3 bases from V and 2 bases from J; bases unmatched to any gene: 2. Written as DNA, the CDR3 is TGTGCCAGCAGTGACGGACTAGCGGGGGGACAAGAGACCCAGTACTTC. Its translation is CASSDGLAGGQETQYF.

The rearrangement uses TRBV14 and TRBJ2-7; D is possibly TRBD2 (5 bases). Germline CDR1 is SGHDN and CDR2 is FVKESK. V lost 4 bases to trimming and J lost 4 bases, with 8 bases between them. This CDR3 has 12 residues. DNA of the CDR3: TGTGCCAGCAGCCTACGGGGATACGAGCAGTACTTC. Translated, it gives CASSLRGYEQYF.

This chain uses TRBV2 with TRBJ1-2; 8 bases map to TRBD1. Germline assignment: CDR1 SNHLY and CDR2 FYNNEI. CDR3 length equals 12 residues. With V trimmed by 6 bases and J by 8 bases, 5 bases remained unmatched. The CDR3 sequence is CASSRQGPGYTF. As DNA, the CDR3 is TGTGCCAGCAGCCGACAGGGGCCCGGCTACACCTTC. Based on the CDR3 plus reference TRBV2 and TRBJ1-2, the full variable domain is EPEVTQTPSHQVTQMGQEVILRCVPISNHLYFYWYRQILGQKVEFLVSFYNNEISEKSEIFDDQFSVERPDGSNFTLKIRSTKLEDSAMYFCASSRQGPGYTFGSGTRLTVV.

This clone has only one observation. This chain's CDR3 is CSVTGGWGTGELFF. For the CDR3, the DNA is TGCAGCGTTACAGGGGGTTGGGGCACCGGGGAGCTGTTTTTT. This sequence joins TRBV29-1 and TRBJ2-2; TRBD1 agrees at 8 bases. J was trimmed by 4 bases and V by 5 bases; bases with no gene match: 6. The CDR3 sequence is 14 residues long. Germline CDR1 SQVTM, CDR2 ANQGSEA.

The J gene is TRBJ2-3, the V gene TRBV6-4; weak D call: TRBD2 (5 bases). The CDR3 covers 14 residues. V was trimmed by 6 bases and J by 6 bases, leaving 16 bases between them. In germline, CDR1 is MRHNA, CDR2 SNTAGT. The CDR3 spells CASREKAEGDTQYF. CDR3 coding DNA: TGTGCCAGCAGAGAAAAAGCGGAAGGGGATACGCAGTATTTT.

The J gene is TRBJ1-3, the V gene TRBV25-1; a weak D match, TRBD1 (5 bases). Germline values: CDR1 MGHDK, CDR2 SYGVNS. Trimming left V 7 bases short and J 9 bases short, with 16 bases between. The CDR3 spans 13 residues. This chain's CDR3 is CASTSRGVGTIYF. The CDR3 coding sequence is TGTGCCAGCACTAGTAGGGGCGTTGGCACCATATATTTT.

The CDR3 region is CASSPRQGPLYEQYF. The DNA for the CDR3 is TGTGCCAGCAGCCCCCGACAGGGGCCCCTGTACGAGCAGTACTTC. This chain uses TRBV6-5 with TRBJ2-7, with 8 bases that match TRBD1. V lost 6 bases to trimming and J lost 4 bases; unmatched junction nucleotides: 11. CDR1 is MNHEY, CDR2 SVGAGI, per germline. The CDR3 runs to 15 residues.

The chain employs TRBV3-1 (or the pseudogene TRBV3-2) and TRBJ1-5; the D gene is possibly TRBD1 (5 bases). The V and J ends lost 2 bases and 5 bases respectively, with 10 bases between them. The length of the CDR3 is 14 residues. Germline V gene lookup returns CDR1 LGHDT and CDR2 YNNKEL (reference sequence). The CDR3 loop is CASSQRGTDQPQHF. The CDR3 DNA reads TGTGCCAGCAGCCAACGGGGGACCGATCAGCCCCAGCATTTT.

Here the CDR3 DNA reads TGTGCCAGCTCACCAATTACAGGGGTCGGAAACACCATATATTTT. Translating it yields CASSPITGVGNTIYF. The V call is TRBV18, the J call TRBJ1-3; 7 bases align to TRBD1. Germline CDR1 and CDR2: KGHSH and LQKENI. Trimming took 2 bases from V and 4 from J; bases not matched to a gene: 5. There are 15 residues in the CDR3.

The CDR3 nucleotides read TGTGCCAGCAGCTTGGCGGTTAGCTCCTACAATGAGCAGTTCTTC. Translation gives CASSLAVSSYNEQFF. The rearrangement links TRBV5-5 to TRBJ2-1; D is ambiguous. The germline V gene has CDR1 SGHKS and CDR2 YYEKEE (reference sequence). Trimming cost V 0 bases and J 0 bases, with 7 bases left between them. This CDR3 has 15 amino acids.

CDR3 DNA: TGTGCCAGCAGCCCTCTAGCATCTAGCGGGGGGGCCTTCGTTGAGCAGTTCTTC. Its protein is CASSPLASSGGAFVEQFF. The genes are TRBV9 and TRBJ2-1, with 12 bases that match TRBD2. Germline V gene sequence: CDR1 SGDLS, CDR2 YYNGEE. This CDR3 has 18 residues. Trimming cost V 4 bases and J 9 bases; bases outside gene matches: 17. The whole variable domain, remainder taken from reference TRBV9 and TRBJ2-1, is DSGVTQTPKHLITATGQRVTLRCSPRSGDLSVYWYQQSLDQGLQFLIQYYNGEERAKGNILERFSAQQFPDLHSELNLSSLELGDSALYFCASSPLASSGGAFVEQFFGPGTRLTVL.

The chain couples TRBV11-3 to TRBJ1-1, with D unresolved. The CDR3 has 13 amino acids. Germline values: CDR1 SGHNT, CDR2 YENEEA. Between the trimmed V and J ends, which lost 5 bases and 1 base, there was a span of 8 bases. CDR3 sequence (DNA): TGTGCCAGCAGCCTTACAAGGAACACTGAAGCTTTCTTT. Its translation is CASSLTRNTEAFF.

The chain links TRBV5-1 to TRBJ2-5, with a possible D match to TRBD1 (6 bases). CDR1 is SGHRS and CDR2 is YFSETQ in the germline V gene. Trimming left V 0 bases short and J 4 bases short, with 10 bases between. This CDR3 comprises 14 residues. This chain's CDR3 is CASSLGQGRETQYF. The CDR3 nucleotides read TGCGCCAGCAGCTTGGGTCAGGGGAGAGAGACCCAGTACTTC.

The V call is TRBV18, the J call TRBJ2-2; D uncertain. The germline V gene has CDR1 KGHSH and CDR2 LQKENI. The CDR3 has 14 amino acids. V was shortened by 2 bases and J by 3 bases, with 7 bases between the two germline ends. CDR3 nucleotide sequence: TGTGCCAGCTCACCATTTGTCGACACCGGGGAGCTGTTTTTT. Translating gives CASSPFVDTGELFF.

V and J are TRBV15 and TRBJ1-4, with D uncertain. The CDR3 covers 15 residues. V dropped 0 bases and J dropped 7 bases, with 12 bases sitting between them. In germline, CDR1 is LNHNV, CDR2 YYDKDF (reference sequence). DNA for the CDR3: TGTGCCACCAGCAGAGAGGGCAGCAGTACTGAAAAACTGTTTTTT. This encodes CATSREGSSTEKLFF.

This clone was counted a single time. The chain recombines TRBV9 with TRBJ2-7, with D possibly being TRBD2 (7 bases). The CDR3 totals 13 residues. Trimming took off 4 bases at V and 5 bases at J, with 13 bases between the two ends. CDR1 and CDR2 (germline): SGDLS, YYNGEE. The CDR3: CASSLGEGDEQYF. In DNA form, the CDR3 reads TGTGCCAGCAGCCTTGGGGAGGGGGACGAGCAGTACTTC.

This chain uses TRBV4-3 with TRBJ2-7, with 11 positions matching TRBD1. The germline gives CDR1 LGHNA, CDR2 YSLEER. V shed 1 base and J 4 bases; nucleotides not matched to a gene: 6. The CDR3 totals 16 residues. In nucleotides, the CDR3 is TGCGCCAGCAGCCAAGGGACCGGGACAGGGGGTTACGAGCAGTACTTC. Protein: CASSQGTGTGGYEQYF.

The CDR3 region is CASSDSDGGLYGYTF. The CDR3 nucleotides are TGTGCCAGCAGTGATAGTGACGGCGGTCTCTATGGCTACACCTTC. The J gene is TRBJ1-2, the V gene TRBV2; D ambiguous. Germline assignment: CDR1 SNHLY and CDR2 FYNNEI. CDR3 length equals 15 residues. Trimming took off 3 bases at V and 4 bases at J, with 15 bases between the two ends.